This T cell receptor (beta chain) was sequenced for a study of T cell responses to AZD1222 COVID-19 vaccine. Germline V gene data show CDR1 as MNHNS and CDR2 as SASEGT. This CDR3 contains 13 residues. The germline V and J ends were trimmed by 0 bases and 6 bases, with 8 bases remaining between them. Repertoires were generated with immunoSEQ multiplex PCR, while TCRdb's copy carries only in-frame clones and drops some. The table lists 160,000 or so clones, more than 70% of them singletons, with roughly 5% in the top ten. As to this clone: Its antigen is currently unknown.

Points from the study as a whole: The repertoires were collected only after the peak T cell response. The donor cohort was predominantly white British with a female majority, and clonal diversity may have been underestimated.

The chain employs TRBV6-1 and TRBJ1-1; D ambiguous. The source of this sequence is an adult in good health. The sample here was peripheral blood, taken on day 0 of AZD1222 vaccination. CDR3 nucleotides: TGTGCCAGCAGTGAAGCGATGTTCTCTGAAGCTTTCTTT. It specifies CASSEAMFSEAFF.